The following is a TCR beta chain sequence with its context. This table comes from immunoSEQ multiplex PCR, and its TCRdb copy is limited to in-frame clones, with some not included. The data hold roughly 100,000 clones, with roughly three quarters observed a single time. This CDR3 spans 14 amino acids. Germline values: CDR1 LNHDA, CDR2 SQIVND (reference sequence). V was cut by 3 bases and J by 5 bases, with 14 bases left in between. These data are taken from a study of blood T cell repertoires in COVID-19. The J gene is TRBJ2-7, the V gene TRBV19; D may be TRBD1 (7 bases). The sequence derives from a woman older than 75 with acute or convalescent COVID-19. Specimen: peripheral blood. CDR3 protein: CASSILTGEDEQYF. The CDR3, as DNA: TGTGCCAGTAGTATCCTAACAGGGGAGGACGAGCAGTACTTC.